Described below is a single T cell receptor (beta chain) sequence and its context. Its antigen is still unknown. Construction of TCR beta libraries was performed using quantitative 5'-RACE with molecular barcodes. Each CDR3 protein is one row after TCRdb ran MiXCR on the 5' RACE reads. The sample consists of around 340,000 distinct CDR3 sequences, 14% to 15% of them appearing once. The CDR3 is 13 residues long. With 6 bases removed from V and 8 bases from J, the gap between germline ends came to 14 bases. Germline values: CDR1 MNHNS, CDR2 SASEGT. The sample is drawn from a study of CD8 T cells in ankylosing spondylitis. Study results and limitations: Peripheral blood held disease-linked clones only at relatively low frequency, and these were CD8+. Reportedly, significant enrichment of disease-linked clones occurred in matched ankylosing spondylitis synovial fluid. A TCR beta motif made of several highly homologous variants seemed typical of ankylosing spondylitis blood.

The sequence was obtained from a male donor with ankylosing spondylitis or in good health (not recorded which). V usage is TRBV6-1 and J usage is TRBJ2-4; D call uncertain. The sequenced sample was blood, either unsorted or a sorted T cell fraction (not recorded which). DNA for the CDR3: TGTGCCAGCAGAACTAAGGGTATGGACATTCAGTACTTC. It encodes CASRTKGMDIQYF.